A selection of T cell receptor beta chains follows, all from one sample in a study of T cells in Graves' hyperthyroidism and ophthalmopathy. MiXCR was run by TCRdb on the multiplex PCR reads, yielding one entry per CDR3 protein. The repertoire holds about 480,000 distinct CDR3 sequences, with about an eighth as singletons. Sequenced sample: blood. These receptors all come from a woman aged 18 to 35 with Graves' hyperthyroidism. Both conserved end residues are part of each CDR3. The D gene is left open where the match is weak. Size tells how often a clone was seen (once, few, many) or the class of an expanded clone, and some rows leave it out.

J gene,clone size,V gene,D gene,CDR3 DNA,CDR3 protein
TRBJ1-2,.,TRBV12-3/TRBV12-4,.,TGTGCCAGCAGTGAAGGCCGGACAGATCGCTATGGCTACACCTTC,CASSEGRTDRYGYTF
TRBJ1-1,many,TRBV27,.,TGTGCCAGCAGTTTCCACGGGACCGATTCGGACACTGAAGCTTTCTTT,CASSFHGTDSDTEAFF
TRBJ1-2,many,TRBV18,.,TGTGCCAGCTCACCCACGCAGGGGTTCAACTATGGCTACACCTTC,CASSPTQGFNYGYTF
TRBJ1-3,.,TRBV20-1,.,TGCAGTGCTAGGGGGGGATCCGCTGGAAACACCATATATTTT,CSARGGSAGNTIYF
TRBJ1-1,few,TRBV5-1,.,TGCGCCAGCAGCGACAGAGGGTATGGGAACACTGAAGCTTTCTTT,CASSDRGYGNTEAFF
TRBJ2-2,many,TRBV28,.,TGTGCCAGCAGTTCCCCGGGGGAGCTAGCCGGGGAGCTGTTTTTT,CASSSPGELAGELFF
TRBJ2-3,few,TRBV6-1,TRBD2,TGTGCCAGCAGTTATAGCGGGAGGTACACAGATACGCAGTATTTT,CASSYSGRYTDTQYF
TRBJ1-2,.,TRBV6-2/TRBV6-3,.,TGTGCCAGCAGTTACTCGAGGGCTGGAACCTCCTATGGCTACACCTTC,CASSYSRAGTSYGYTF
TRBJ1-5,many,TRBV11-1,.,TGTGCCAGCAGCCTAGGACGGGATAGCAATCAGCCCCAGCATTTT,CASSLGRDSNQPQHF
TRBJ1-6,few,TRBV3-1,.,TGTGCCAGCAGCCTCGACAGACAGGAATCACCCCTCCACTTT,CASSLDRQESPLHF
TRBJ2-1,.,TRBV5-1,.,TGCGCCAGCAGCTCAGAAAAAGGGCAGTTCTTC,CASSSEKGQFF
TRBJ2-7,.,TRBV14,.,TGTGCCAGCAGCCATCATGGCGGCACCTACGAGCAGTACTTC,CASSHHGGTYEQYF
TRBJ2-1,.,TRBV14,TRBD1,TGTGCCAGCAGCTCACGGGGACAGGGTGTATGGAATGAGCAGTTCTTC,CASSSRGQGVWNEQFF
TRBJ1-2,many,TRBV6-1,TRBD1,TGTGCCAGCAGTGAAGTAGACAGGGGCCCGGCCTACACCTTC,CASSEVDRGPAYTF
TRBJ2-2,many,TRBV20-1,TRBD1,TGCAGTGCTAGAGATCTGGGGACAGGGGCGAACACCGGGGAGCTGTTTTTT,CSARDLGTGANTGELFF
TRBJ1-2,.,TRBV5-6,.,TGTGCCAGCAGCTTGGATGCTAGAACCAACTATGGCTACACCTTC,CASSLDARTNYGYTF